These 26 T cell receptor beta chains were sequenced from one sample in a study of blood T cell repertoires in COVID-19. Clones were read by immunoSEQ multiplex PCR, and TCRdb kept only the in-frame ones, dropping some. Here the sample spans 300,000 to 450,000 clones, around 84% being singletons. The sequenced sample consisted of peripheral blood. Source of these receptors: a human donor in a cohort sampled during active COVID-19.

J is TRBJ2-7 and V is TRBV5-5; 9 bases map to TRBD2. Germline values: CDR1 SGHKS, CDR2 YYEKEE (reference sequence). This CDR3 spans 15 amino acids. The V and J ends lost 0 bases and 2 bases, in that order; junction bases with no gene match: 3. The CDR3 bases are TGTGCCAGCAGCTTGGCAGCTAGCGGGGCCTACGAGCAGTACTTC. Encoded protein: CASSLAASGAYEQYF.

This sequence joins TRBV11-2 and TRBJ1-5; D ambiguous. This CDR3 spans 13 amino acids. The V and J ends lost 3 bases and 4 bases respectively, with 7 bases between them. The germline V gene has CDR1 SGHAT and CDR2 FQNNGV. For the CDR3, the DNA is TGTGCCAGCAGCTTGGACTTGAATCAGCCCCAGCATTTT. Amino acids: CASSLDLNQPQHF.

This clone was observed once. The chain recombines TRBV5-1 with TRBJ2-7; 12 bases fit TRBD1. This CDR3 has 15 residues. Trimming took 4 bases from V and 7 from J; bases not matched to a gene: 9. Germline-derived CDR1 and CDR2 are SGHRS and YFSETQ. CDR3 sequence reads: CASSGPGQGAREQYF. For the CDR3, the DNA is TGCGCCAGCAGCGGACCGGGACAGGGGGCGAGAGAGCAGTACTTC. Full variable domain (remainder filled in from reference TRBV5-1 and TRBJ2-7): KAGVTQTPRYLIKTRGQQVTLSCSPISGHRSVSWYQQTPGQGLQFLFEYFSETQRNKGNFPGRFSGRQFSNSRSEMNVSTLELGDSALYLCASSGPGQGAREQYFGPGTRLTVT.

V gene TRBV20-1 combines with J gene TRBJ1-1; D might be TRBD1 (5 bases). This CDR3 spans 11 amino acids. V gave up 1 base and J gave up 7 bases, with 7 bases separating them. CDR1 is DFQATT, CDR2 SNEGSKA, per germline (reference sequence). Here the CDR3 DNA reads TGCAGTGCTAGAGCTGACAGTGAAGCTTTCTTT. Its protein is CSARADSEAFF.

The CDR3 protein is CASSWGVSSYEQYF. CDR3 in DNA: TGTGCCAGCAGCTGGGGGGTAAGCTCCTACGAGCAGTACTTC. V gene TRBV7-8 combines with J gene TRBJ2-7; TRBD2 might be the D (6 bases). CDR3 length: 14 residues. The V end lost 4 bases, the J end lost 0 bases, and 10 bases lay between the germline ends. The germline V gene has CDR1 SGHVS and CDR2 FQNEAQ.

The chain carries TRBV11-2 and TRBJ2-2; D unresolved. This CDR3 is 14 amino acids long. V was cut by 5 bases and J by 1 base, with 8 bases left in between. Germline lookup yields CDR1 SGHAT and CDR2 FQNNGV. The CDR3 sequence: CASSLSGNTGELFF. CDR3 bases: TGTGCCAGCAGCCTTAGTGGGAACACCGGGGAGCTGTTTTTT.

The chain combines TRBV3-1 (or the pseudogene TRBV3-2) with TRBJ2-1; TRBD1 aligns across 9 bases. This CDR3 region has 15 residues. With V trimmed by 0 bases and J by 5 bases, 2 bases remained unmatched. Germline CDR1 and CDR2: LGHDT and YNNKEL (reference sequence). CDR3 coding DNA: TGTGCCAGCAGCCAAGAGGGACAGGGTCACAATGAGCAGTTCTTC. It specifies CASSQEGQGHNEQFF.

The V call is TRBV4-2, the J call TRBJ1-4; no definite D call. Trimming shortened V by 2 bases and J by 8 bases, and 12 bases separated the two germline ends. CDR3 size: 14 residues. Germline lookup yields CDR1 LGHNA and CDR2 YNFKEQ. The CDR3 here is CASSQPGEAEKLFF. CDR3 DNA: TGTGCCAGCAGCCAACCCGGGGAGGCCGAAAAACTGTTTTTT.

This clone was seen once. The rearrangement uses TRBV5-4 and TRBJ2-7, with TRBD1 matching over 10 bases. The length of the CDR3 is 14 residues. In germline, CDR1 is SGHNT, CDR2 YYREEE (reference sequence). J lost 9 bases, V lost 3 bases, and 9 bases had no gene match. The CDR3 spells CASSSPGQGIGQYF. The CDR3 DNA reads TGTGCCAGCAGCTCCCCGGGACAGGGGATTGGGCAGTACTTC.

This clone was picked up a small number of times. The J gene is TRBJ2-7, the V gene TRBV4-1; no clear D gene. Trimming removed 6 bases from V and 0 bases from J, with 18 bases in between. CDR1 and CDR2 (germline): MGHRA, YSYEKL. The CDR3 spans 16 residues. In nucleotides, the CDR3 is TGCGCCAGCAGTCCAGCGAAGGCCAGCCGCTCCTACGAGCAGTACTTC. Translating it yields CASSPAKASRSYEQYF.

The rearrangement uses TRBV28 and TRBJ2-7; 7 nucleotides agree with TRBD2. The germline CDR1 and CDR2 sequences are MDHEN and SYDVKM. The trim removed 8 bases at V and 4 bases at J, leaving 5 bases unmatched. The CDR3 runs 12 residues. CDR3 sequence: CASGGSWYEQYF. CDR3 sequence (DNA): TGTGCCAGCGGCGGGAGTTGGTACGAGCAGTACTTC.

This chain connects TRBV6-5 to TRBJ2-1; a possible D gene is TRBD1 (6 bases). There are 13 residues in the CDR3. Germline CDR1 reads MNHEY; CDR2 reads SVGAGI. V lost 7 bases and J lost 5, with 12 bases in between. The CDR3 spells CASKPGTNNEQFF. The CDR3 nucleotides are TGTGCCAGCAAGCCCGGGACAAACAATGAGCAGTTCTTC.

The chain combines TRBV10-3 with TRBJ2-7; 7 nucleotides agree with TRBD1. V lost 6 bases to trimming and J lost 2 bases; unmatched junction nucleotides: 4. The germline V gene encodes CDR1 ENHRY and CDR2 SYGVKD. This CDR3 is 13 amino acids long. CDR3 region: CAISRDSTYEQYF. The CDR3 DNA sequence: TGTGCCATCAGCAGGGACAGCACCTACGAGCAGTACTTC.

This CDR3 is CAISEVMVGTGTKPQHF. The CDR3 nucleotides are TGTGCCATCAGTGAGGTGATGGTTGGGACAGGGACGAAGCCCCAGCATTTT. The gene calls are TRBV10-3 and TRBJ1-5; 9 bases line up with TRBD1. V gave up 2 bases and J gave up 8 bases; unmatched junction bases: 13. The length of the CDR3 is 17 residues. Germline V gene lookup returns CDR1 ENHRY and CDR2 SYGVKD.

This rearrangement joins TRBV3-1 (or the pseudogene TRBV3-2) to TRBJ2-7, with D unresolved. Germline CDR1 is LGHDT and CDR2 is YNNKEL (reference sequence). This CDR3 has 12 residues. Trimming shortened V by 5 bases and J by 3 bases, and 8 bases separated the two germline ends. The CDR3 sequence is CASSAWSYEQYF. DNA of the CDR3: TGTGCCAGCAGCGCATGGAGCTACGAGCAGTACTTC.

V is TRBV4-2 and J is TRBJ2-1; 7 nucleotides agree with TRBD2. Germline CDR1 LGHNA, CDR2 YNFKEQ. The CDR3 length is 16 residues. The trim removed 3 bases at V and 0 bases at J, leaving 5 bases unmatched. The CDR3 loop reads CASSQGGLGSYNEQFF. The CDR3 DNA reads as TGTGCCAGCAGCCAGGGGGGGTTAGGCTCCTACAATGAGCAGTTCTTC.

This clone appeared a single time. The rearrangement uses TRBV5-1 and TRBJ2-5; 7 bases fit TRBD1. The CDR3 sequence is 16 residues long. CDR1 is SGHRS, CDR2 YFSETQ, per germline. V lost 1 base and J lost 2; bases outside the gene matches: 8. This chain's CDR3 is CASSLNPTGLQETQYF. The CDR3 nucleotides read TGCGCCAGCAGCTTGAACCCGACAGGGCTTCAAGAGACCCAGTACTTC.

Regarding this clone: The sample contains more than one DNA sequence encoding this CDR3. The rearrangement uses TRBV29-1 and TRBJ2-5; D may be TRBD2 (5 bases). V lost 5 bases to trimming and J lost 2 bases, with 9 bases between them. There are 12 residues in the CDR3. Germline CDR1 and CDR2: SQVTM and ANQGSEA. The CDR3 spells CSVRTGQETQYF. DNA for the CDR3: TGCAGCGTTCGGACTGGTCAAGAGACCCAGTACTTC. The whole variable domain, remainder taken from reference TRBV29-1 and TRBJ2-5, is SAVISQKPSRDICQRGTSLTIQCQVDSQVTMMFWYRQQPGQSLTLIATANQGSEATYESGFVIDKFPISRPNLTFSTLTVSNMSPEDSSIYLCSVRTGQETQYFGPGTRLLVL.

The chain carries TRBV6-5 and TRBJ2-1, with D uncertain. Germline V gives CDR1 MNHEY, CDR2 SVGAGI. This CDR3 has 15 residues. With 5 bases removed from V and 8 bases from J, the gap between germline ends came to 19 bases. The CDR3 reads CASSLGAPGGYEQFF. In DNA form, the CDR3 reads TGTGCCAGCAGTCTAGGAGCCCCCGGTGGATATGAGCAGTTCTTC.

This clone showed up just a few times. The chain employs TRBV6-2 or TRBV6-3 and TRBJ1-2; D perhaps matches TRBD1 (5 bases). The V end was cut by 2 bases, the J end by 4 bases, with 11 bases between. The CDR3 consists of 14 residues. Germline V CDR1 and CDR2: MNHEY, SVGEGT. This chain's CDR3 is CASSYMTALYGYTF. CDR3 nucleotide sequence: TGTGCCAGCAGTTACATGACAGCCCTCTATGGCTACACCTTC.

The V call is TRBV15, the J call TRBJ1-3; TRBD1 aligns across 8 bases. Germline V gene lookup returns CDR1 LNHNV and CDR2 YYDKDF (reference sequence). The V and J ends lost 5 bases and 11 bases, in that order; junction bases with no gene match: 14. CDR3 size: 15 residues. CDR3 protein: CATSPVWTGTSAIYF. For the CDR3, the DNA is TGTGCCACCAGCCCGGTATGGACAGGGACTTCGGCCATATATTTT.

This clone has a handful of counts. This rearrangement joins TRBV28 to TRBJ2-2, with D possibly TRBD2 on 5 matching bases. Germline-derived CDR1 and CDR2 are MDHEN and SYDVKM. The CDR3 spans 16 residues. The ends were cut back, 7 bases at V and 0 bases at J, with 15 bases in the middle. The CDR3 sequence is CASKSPAASNTGELFF. The CDR3 region has the DNA TGTGCCAGCAAGTCGCCAGCGGCTTCGAACACCGGGGAGCTGTTTTTT.

Here the CDR3 DNA reads TGTGCCAGCAGTCCGGGGATGGGGACAGATACGCAGTATTTT. Translating gives CASSPGMGTDTQYF. The J gene is TRBJ2-3, the V gene TRBV6-5; a possible D gene is TRBD2 (5 bases). Germline-derived CDR1 and CDR2 are MNHEY and SVGAGI. The CDR3 covers 14 residues. V was shortened by 5 bases and J by 3 bases, with 12 bases between the two germline ends.

CDR3 in DNA: TGTGCCAGTTCCCCGGGACTAGACACAGATACGCAGTATTTT. Protein sequence: CASSPGLDTDTQYF. The chain links TRBV6-4 to TRBJ2-3; the match to TRBD2 covers 8 bases. The CDR3 has 14 amino acids. Trimming removed 9 bases from V and 2 bases from J; junction bases left unmatched: 7. Germline V gene sequence: CDR1 MRHNA, CDR2 SNTAGT.

The chain joins TRBV5-1 to TRBJ2-3; 9 bases align to TRBD2. The germline V gene encodes CDR1 SGHRS and CDR2 YFSETQ. The V and J ends lost 5 bases and 1 base, in that order; junction bases with no gene match: 5. CDR3 length equals 15 residues. Here the CDR3 DNA reads TGCGCCAGCAGTAGTAGCGGGGGCCGCACAGATACGCAGTATTTT. Its translation is CASSSSGGRTDTQYF.

The gene calls are TRBV30 and TRBJ2-1, with TRBD2 identical over 15 bases. This CDR3 has 18 amino acids. The germline V gene encodes CDR1 GTSNPN and CDR2 SVGIG (reference sequence). Germline trimming cut 3 bases from V and 8 bases from J; bases unmatched to any gene: 14. The CDR3 sequence is CAWSMTRTSGGGRDEQFF. The CDR3 region has the DNA TGTGCCTGGAGCATGACGAGGACTAGCGGGGGGGGTAGGGATGAGCAGTTCTTC.